Each of the 14 T cell receptor beta chains below was sequenced from the same sample in a study of shared clonotypes between healthy human individuals. Sequencing used immunoSEQ multiplex PCR; TCRdb keeps in-frame clones, though not all of them. The table shows roughly 590,000 clones, with around 95% occurring only once. CD45RO negativity and positive selection for CCR7 defined naive CD8 cells, a population that excluded terminally differentiated effector memory CD45RA+ cells. Material: naive CD8+ T cells sorted from blood. The receptors originated from a woman in her twenties or thirties in good health.

The V and J genes are TRBV4-2 and TRBJ1-4; D unresolved. This CDR3 has 12 residues. In germline, CDR1 is LGHNA, CDR2 YNFKEQ. Trimming left V 4 bases short and J 11 bases short, with 11 bases between. This CDR3 reads CASSLKNGKLFF. The CDR3 DNA sequence: TGTGCCAGCAGCCTGAAGAATGGGAAACTGTTTTTT.

The V gene is TRBV2, the J gene TRBJ2-1, with 8 nucleotides matching TRBD2. The V gene's germline CDR1 is SNHLY and CDR2 FYNNEI. Unmatched junction bases numbered 5, after V lost 6 bases and J lost 1 base. This CDR3 is 15 amino acids long. DNA of the CDR3: TGTGCCAGCAGCCGAGCGGGAGCATCCTACAATGAGCAGTTCTTC. It encodes CASSRAGASYNEQFF.

The chain uses TRBV27 and TRBJ1-1, with D hard to call. The V end was cut by 5 bases, the J end by 6 bases, with 13 bases between. Germline values: CDR1 MNHEY, CDR2 SMNVEV (reference sequence). CDR3 length equals 13 residues. This CDR3 reads CASSLVEGAEAFF. CDR3 sequence (DNA): TGTGCCAGCAGTCTGGTAGAGGGCGCTGAAGCTTTCTTT.

The chain carries TRBV27 and TRBJ1-1; the D is unclear. The CDR3 loop spans 14 amino acids. Trimming cost V 6 bases and J 5 bases, with 16 bases left between them. In germline, CDR1 is MNHEY, CDR2 SMNVEV (reference sequence). The CDR3 region has the DNA TGTGCCAGCAGCTTCGGAGGGCTGTCGACTGAAGCTTTCTTT. Its protein product is CASSFGGLSTEAFF.

V usage is TRBV9 and J usage is TRBJ2-7; D uncertain. The CDR3 length is 12 residues. Trimming shortened V by 4 bases and J by 6 bases, and 11 bases separated the two germline ends. The germline CDR1 and CDR2 sequences are SGDLS and YYNGEE. CDR3 sequence (DNA): TGTGCCAGCAGCCCAGACGCCGTCGAGCAGTACTTC. Its translation is CASSPDAVEQYF.

As DNA, the CDR3 is TGTGCCAGCAGCCCCGTTGGAGAGACCCAGTACTTC. Its protein product is CASSPVGETQYF. V and J are TRBV13 and TRBJ2-5; D unresolved. CDR1 PRHDT and CDR2 FYEKMQ come from the germline V gene (reference sequence). This CDR3 region has 12 residues. With 5 bases removed from V and 4 bases from J, the gap between germline ends came to 8 bases. The entire variable domain, with the rest obtained from reference TRBV13 and TRBJ2-5, is as follows: AAGVIQSPRHLIKEKRETATLKCYPIPRHDTVYWYQQGPGQDPQFLISFYEKMQSDKGSIPDRFSAQQFSDYHSELNMSSLELGDSALYFCASSPVGETQYFGPGTRLLVL.

This chain joins TRBV4-1 and TRBJ2-6, with D perhaps matching TRBD1 (5 bases). Trimming took 1 base from V and 2 from J, leaving 12 bases between them. The CDR3 length is 17 residues. The germline gives CDR1 MGHRA, CDR2 YSYEKL. This CDR3 reads CASSQAGSFAGANVLTF. Written as DNA, the CDR3 is TGCGCCAGCAGCCAAGCAGGGTCTTTTGCTGGGGCCAACGTCCTGACTTTC.

On this clone: The sample carries other DNA sequences with the same CDR3. The CDR3: CASSPSPYEQYF. The CDR3 nucleotides read TGTGCCAGCAGCCCAAGTCCATACGAGCAGTACTTC. The chain links TRBV9 to TRBJ2-7; no clear D gene. Trimming pared 4 bases from V and 4 bases from J, leaving 9 bases between. The germline gives CDR1 SGDLS, CDR2 YYNGEE. The CDR3 consists of 12 residues.

A remark on this clone: Other DNA sequences of this sample code for an identical CDR3. The rearrangement links TRBV27 to TRBJ2-7; no clear D gene. The ends were cut back, 4 bases at V and 3 bases at J, with 7 bases in the middle. This CDR3 has 12 residues. Germline V gene lookup returns CDR1 MNHEY and CDR2 SMNVEV (reference sequence). CDR3 coding DNA: TGTGCCAGCAGTTACACCGGCTACGAGCAGTACTTC. Its translation is CASSYTGYEQYF.

This clone was seen only once. The V gene is TRBV7-2, the J gene TRBJ2-7; 9 bases are a match to TRBD2. This CDR3 has 16 residues. V trimming: 5 bases; J trimming: 6 bases; junction bases outside the gene matches: 14. Per germline, CDR1 SGHTA and CDR2 FQGNSA. The CDR3 DNA reads as TGTGCCAGCAGCCAAGATAGGTTAGCGGGAGTGACCGAGCAGTACTTC. Residues: CASSQDRLAGVTEQYF.

The V gene is TRBV5-4, the J gene TRBJ2-7; D perhaps matches TRBD1 (5 bases). With 0 bases removed from V and 6 bases from J, the gap between germline ends came to 10 bases. CDR1 is SGHNT and CDR2 is YYREEE in the germline V gene (reference sequence). This CDR3 has 13 amino acids. CDR3 region: CASSLAGLGEQYF. The DNA for the CDR3 is TGTGCCAGCAGCTTGGCAGGGTTGGGCGAGCAGTACTTC.

In its sample, this clone was seen once. The chain has TRBV29-1 and TRBJ2-3; the match to TRBD2 covers 11 bases. Trimming at V came to 6 bases and at J to 0 bases, leaving 5 bases not matched to a gene. The CDR3 sequence is 15 residues long. Germline V gives CDR1 SQVTM, CDR2 ANQGSEA. CDR3 nucleotide sequence: TGCAGCGTGGTGACTAGCGGGACAAGCACAGATACGCAGTATTTT. Protein: CSVVTSGTSTDTQYF.

The CDR3 region is CASSEGGGADYEQYF. CDR3 nucleotides: TGTGCCAGCAGTGAAGGCGGAGGTGCGGACTACGAGCAGTACTTC. The chain links TRBV2 to TRBJ2-7; TRBD2 might be the D (5 bases). The CDR3 consists of 15 residues. Trimming shortened V by 1 base and J by 3 bases, and 13 bases separated the two germline ends. Germline lookup yields CDR1 SNHLY and CDR2 FYNNEI.

For the CDR3, the DNA is TGCGCCAGCAGCCCCAACTTAGGCAGCAATCAGCCCCAGCATTTT. It specifies CASSPNLGSNQPQHF. This rearrangement joins TRBV4-1 to TRBJ1-5, with no clear D. The CDR3 covers 15 residues. Germline loops: CDR1 MGHRA, CDR2 YSYEKL. V was cut by 4 bases and J by 1 base, with 11 bases left in between.